A single sample gave rise to the 7 T cell receptor beta chains below, sequenced in a study of shared clonotypes between healthy human individuals. Only in-frame clones appear in the TCRdb table, and some are missing; sequencing was by immunoSEQ multiplex PCR. The table records approximately 1.5 million clones, roughly 98.5% of them present only once. The specimen sequenced was naive CD4+ T cells sorted from blood. Indicated subset: CD45RA+ positively selected. The receptors were sampled from a man aged 25-45 years in good health.

This clone appeared once. The rearrangement uses TRBV28 and TRBJ2-1; D is possibly TRBD1 (6 bases). Germline CDR1 is MDHEN and CDR2 is SYDVKM. The ends were cut back, 7 bases at V and 4 bases at J, with 17 bases in the middle. The CDR3 sequence is 15 residues long. For the CDR3, the DNA is TGTGCCAGCAACCATTGGACAGATAAGTACAATGAGCAGTTCTTC. Encoded protein: CASNHWTDKYNEQFF.

This clone was seen only once. The rearrangement uses TRBV5-4 and TRBJ2-1, with 7 positions matching TRBD1. CDR1 is SGHNT, CDR2 YYREEE, per germline (reference sequence). The CDR3 covers 13 residues. V trimming: 5 bases; J trimming: 7 bases; junction bases outside the gene matches: 6. CDR3 sequence (DNA): TGTGCCAGCAGACCCGGGACAGAGAATGAGCAGTTCTTC. Protein: CASRPGTENEQFF.

Comments on this clone: Other nucleotide sequences from this sample produce the same CDR3. The rearrangement links TRBV6-1 to TRBJ1-2; D is unresolved. Trimming pared 2 bases from V and 2 bases from J, leaving 6 bases between. Germline lookup yields CDR1 MNHNS and CDR2 SASEGT. CDR3 length: 13 residues. CDR3 nucleotide sequence: TGTGCCAGCAGTGAAAACGGGAACTATGGCTACACCTTC. As protein: CASSENGNYGYTF.

The J gene is TRBJ2-5, the V gene TRBV5-1; TRBD2 agrees at 10 bases. The CDR3 is 16 residues long. Germline CDR1 is SGHRS and CDR2 is YFSETQ. The ends lost 3 bases at V and 5 bases at J; junction bases unmatched: 10. The CDR3 loop is CASSSSSGRASETQYF. CDR3 nucleotides: TGCGCCAGCAGCTCCTCAAGCGGGAGGGCCAGCGAGACCCAGTACTTC.

The gene calls are TRBV11-3 and TRBJ2-1; weak D call: TRBD1 (6 bases). V was shortened by 4 bases and J by 6 bases, with 10 bases between the two germline ends. Germline V gene lookup returns CDR1 SGHNT and CDR2 YENEEA. The CDR3 loop spans 13 amino acids. CDR3 loop: CASSSTQGNEQFF. Here the CDR3 DNA reads TGTGCCAGCAGCTCAACACAGGGCAATGAGCAGTTCTTC. The whole variable domain, filled in from reference TRBV11-3 and TRBJ2-1, reads EAGVVQSPRYKIIEKKQPVAFWCNPISGHNTLYWYLQNLGQGPELLIRYENEEAVDDSQLPKDRFSAERLKGVDSTLKIQPAELGDSAVYLCASSSTQGNEQFFGPGTRLTVL.

The chain is built from TRBV6-6 and TRBJ2-1, with D perhaps TRBD1 or TRBD2 (5 bases each). CDR3 length: 13 amino acids. CDR1 MNHNY and CDR2 SVGAGI come from the germline V gene (reference sequence). The V gene lost 3 bases and the J gene lost 7 bases, with 10 bases spanning the gap. For the CDR3, the DNA is TGTGCCAGCAGTTATGTGGGGGAAAATGAGCAGTTCTTC. Translated: CASSYVGENEQFF.

This rearrangement joins TRBV28 to TRBJ1-2, with 7 bases that match TRBD1. V lost 6 bases and J lost 4; bases outside the gene matches: 5. This CDR3 has 13 amino acids. Germline V gene lookup returns CDR1 MDHEN and CDR2 SYDVKM. The CDR3, as DNA: TGTGCCAGCAGGGGACAGCCTACCTATGGCTACACCTTC. Translated: CASRGQPTYGYTF.